This record concerns one T cell receptor beta chain sequence. Its antigen is unidentified. Treatment specified: 15 to 20 received Ad26.COV2.S at low or high dose, single or two shots; about 5 received placebo; per-sample allocation not given. Sampling was done on day 63 after the first vaccine or placebo injection. Ad26.COV2.S expressed prefusion-stabilized spike from the original Wuhan strain. The repertoire was sequenced with immunoSEQ multiplex PCR; TCRdb's copy has only in-frame clones and lacks some. The data hold roughly 320,000 clones, with just over 85% observed a single time. The data belong to a study of Ad26.COV2.S vaccination and SARS-CoV-2 variants. Turning to the study itself: In the study, Ad26.COV2.S was injected intramuscularly once, or twice 56 days apart. Whole-study results and caveats: Greater spike-specific TCR breadth was seen in vaccine recipients than in placebo recipients. Similar non-spike TCR breadth was observed in recipients of vaccine and of placebo.

This sequence was found in a person aged 18-60 years who received the Ad26.COV2.S COVID-19 vaccine or a placebo. Sequenced material: peripheral blood, taken in a trial of Ad26.COV2.S vaccine versus placebo.

The CDR3 bases are TGTGCCAGCAGCGTACGGACTAGCGGGGGTGAGCAGTTCTTC. Residues: CASSVRTSGGEQFF. The chain uses TRBV9 and TRBJ2-1; 13 nucleotides match TRBD2. V lost 1 base and J lost 9; bases outside the gene matches: 1. The germline V gene has CDR1 SGDLS and CDR2 YYNGEE. The CDR3 spans 14 residues.